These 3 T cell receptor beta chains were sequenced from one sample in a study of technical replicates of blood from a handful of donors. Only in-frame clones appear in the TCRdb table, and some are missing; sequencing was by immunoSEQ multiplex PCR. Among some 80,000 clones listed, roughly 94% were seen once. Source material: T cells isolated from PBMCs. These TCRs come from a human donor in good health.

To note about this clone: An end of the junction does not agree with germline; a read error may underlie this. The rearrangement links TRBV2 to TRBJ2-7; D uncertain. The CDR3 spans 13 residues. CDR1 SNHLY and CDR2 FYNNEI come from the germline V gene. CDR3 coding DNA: TGTGCCAGCAGTGAAGCCGGAGTCGCCCGACTTCCCTTC. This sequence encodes CASSEAGVARLPF.

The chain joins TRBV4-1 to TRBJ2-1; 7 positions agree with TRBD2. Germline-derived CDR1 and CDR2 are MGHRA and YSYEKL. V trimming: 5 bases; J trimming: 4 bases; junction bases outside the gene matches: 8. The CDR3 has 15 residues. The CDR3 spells CASSFGLGSYNEQFF. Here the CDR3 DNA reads TGCGCCAGCAGCTTTGGACTAGGGAGTTACAATGAGCAGTTCTTC.

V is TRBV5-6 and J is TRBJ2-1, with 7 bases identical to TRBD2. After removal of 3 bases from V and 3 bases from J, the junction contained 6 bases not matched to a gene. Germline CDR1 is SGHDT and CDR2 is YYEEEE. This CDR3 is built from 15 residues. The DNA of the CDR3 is TGTGCCAGCAGCTCCCTAGCGGTCGACTACAATGAGCAGTTCTTC. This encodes CASSSLAVDYNEQFF.